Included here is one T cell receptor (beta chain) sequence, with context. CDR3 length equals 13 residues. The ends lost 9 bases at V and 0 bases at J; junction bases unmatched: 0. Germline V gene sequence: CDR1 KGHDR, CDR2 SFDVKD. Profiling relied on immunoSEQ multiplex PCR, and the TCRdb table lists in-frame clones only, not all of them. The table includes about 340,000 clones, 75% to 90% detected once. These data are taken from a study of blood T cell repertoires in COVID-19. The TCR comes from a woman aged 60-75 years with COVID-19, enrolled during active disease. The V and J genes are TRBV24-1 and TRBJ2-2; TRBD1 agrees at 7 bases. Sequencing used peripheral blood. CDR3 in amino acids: CATGTANTGELFF. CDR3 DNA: TGTGCCACCGGGACAGCGAACACCGGGGAGCTGTTTTTT.